A selection of T cell receptor beta chains follows, all from one sample in a study of human T cells and chemical hapten exposure. TCRdb fed the RACE reads into MiXCR, producing one record per CDR3 protein. The repertoire consists of around 300,000 distinct CDR3 sequences, with around 7% occurring once and the leading ten covering around 8.2%. The sample in question was whole blood, obtained in connection with sensitization to the hapten diphenylcyclopropenone (DPC). These TCRs come from a woman in her late teens or twenties with alopecia areata. Some clones in this sample may be carry-over from other donors' samples. CDR3s include the opening cysteine and the closing phenylalanine or tryptophan. Each record gives: CDR3 protein, CDR3 DNA, V gene, D gene, J gene, CDR3 length, clone size. A D gene is named only where the DNA matches it firmly. Some rows have no size entry. The others give once, few or many, or a class for an expanded clone.

cdr3_aa: CASSVSPGYSTGELFF; cdr3_nt: TGTGCCAGCAGCGTGTCCCCGGGATATTCCACCGGGGAGCTGTTTTTT; v_call: TRBV9; d_call: -; j_call: TRBJ2-2; cdr3_length: 16; clone_size: -
cdr3_aa: CASSPRIKTVYNYGYTF; cdr3_nt: TGTGCCAGCAGCCCCCGTATAAAGACAGTATACAACTATGGCTACACCTTC; v_call: TRBV7-2; d_call: -; j_call: TRBJ1-2; cdr3_length: 17; clone_size: -
cdr3_aa: CASSQGVAGAFQETQYF; cdr3_nt: TGCGCCAGCAGCCAAGGAGTAGCGGGGGCTTTCCAAGAGACCCAGTACTTC; v_call: TRBV4-3; d_call: TRBD2; j_call: TRBJ2-5; cdr3_length: 17; clone_size: few
cdr3_aa: CASSLQEDFYGYTF; cdr3_nt: TGTGCCAGCAGCTTACAGGAAGACTTCTATGGCTACACCTTC; v_call: TRBV7-9; d_call: -; j_call: TRBJ1-2; cdr3_length: 14; clone_size: -
cdr3_aa: CASMYRAGVQPQHF; cdr3_nt: TGTGCCAGCATGTACAGGGCCGGGGTTCAGCCCCAGCATTTT; v_call: TRBV27; d_call: -; j_call: TRBJ1-5; cdr3_length: 14; clone_size: few
cdr3_aa: CASNPGGNQPQHF; cdr3_nt: TGTGCCAGCAATCCCGGCGGCAATCAGCCCCAGCATTTT; v_call: TRBV6-1; d_call: -; j_call: TRBJ1-5; cdr3_length: 13; clone_size: many
cdr3_aa: CASITQGYNEQFF; cdr3_nt: TGTGCCAGCATTACACAGGGGTACAATGAGCAGTTCTTC; v_call: TRBV12-3/TRBV12-4; d_call: TRBD1; j_call: TRBJ2-1; cdr3_length: 13; clone_size: few
cdr3_aa: CASHGVQETQYF; cdr3_nt: TGTGCCAGCCACGGGGTACAAGAGACCCAGTACTTC; v_call: TRBV6-5; d_call: -; j_call: TRBJ2-5; cdr3_length: 12; clone_size: many
cdr3_aa: CASRGGAGELFF; cdr3_nt: TGTGCCAGCAGGGGGGGCGCCGGGGAGCTGTTTTTT; v_call: TRBV27; d_call: -; j_call: TRBJ2-2; cdr3_length: 12; clone_size: few
cdr3_aa: CASSQPVSEQYF; cdr3_nt: TGTGCCAGCAGTCAGCCTGTGAGTGAGCAGTACTTC; v_call: TRBV12-3/TRBV12-4; d_call: -; j_call: TRBJ2-7; cdr3_length: 12; clone_size: few
cdr3_aa: CASSHTAQARNEQFF; cdr3_nt: TGCGCCAGCAGCCATACTGCACAGGCCCGCAATGAGCAGTTCTTC; v_call: TRBV4-1; d_call: -; j_call: TRBJ2-1; cdr3_length: 15; clone_size: few
cdr3_aa: CASSSAAHTQYF; cdr3_nt: TGTGCCAGCAGTTCCGCGGCTCATACGCAGTATTTT; v_call: TRBV12-3/TRBV12-4; d_call: -; j_call: TRBJ2-3; cdr3_length: 12; clone_size: many
cdr3_aa: CSANRGGNQPQHF; cdr3_nt: TGCAGCGCCAACAGGGGGGGCAATCAGCCCCAGCATTTT; v_call: TRBV29-1; d_call: TRBD1; j_call: TRBJ1-5; cdr3_length: 13; clone_size: few
cdr3_aa: CASSQRDGFHF; cdr3_nt: TGTGCCAGCAGCCAAAGGGACGGATTCCACTTC; v_call: TRBV11-3; d_call: -; j_call: TRBJ1-2; cdr3_length: 11; clone_size: -
cdr3_aa: CASSLRASADTSTDTQYF; cdr3_nt: TGTGCCAGCAGTTTAAGGGCTAGCGCGGATACTAGCACAGATACGCAGTATTTT; v_call: TRBV12-3/TRBV12-4; d_call: -; j_call: TRBJ2-3; cdr3_length: 18; clone_size: many
cdr3_aa: CASSLTGFDNYGYTF; cdr3_nt: TGTGCCAGCAGCCTGACAGGGTTCGACAACTATGGCTACACCTTC; v_call: TRBV7-3; d_call: TRBD1; j_call: TRBJ1-2; cdr3_length: 15; clone_size: -
cdr3_aa: CSALGQAASAGELFF; cdr3_nt: TGCAGTGCTCTCGGACAGGCGGCAAGCGCCGGGGAGCTGTTTTTT; v_call: TRBV20-1; d_call: TRBD1; j_call: TRBJ2-2; cdr3_length: 15; clone_size: -
cdr3_aa: CASRPGLSWTGSYYGYTF; cdr3_nt: TGTGCCAGCCGCCCGGGGCTGTCTTGGACAGGGAGTTATTATGGCTACACCTTC; v_call: TRBV6-1; d_call: TRBD1; j_call: TRBJ1-2; cdr3_length: 18; clone_size: many
cdr3_aa: CASSLSTDTQYF; cdr3_nt: TGTGCCAGCAGCCTTAGCACAGATACGCAGTATTTT; v_call: TRBV7-2; d_call: -; j_call: TRBJ2-3; cdr3_length: 12; clone_size: medium-sized
cdr3_aa: CASSLDRARTGELFF; cdr3_nt: TGTGCCAGCAGCTTAGACAGGGCGAGAACCGGGGAGCTGTTTTTT; v_call: TRBV7-2; d_call: -; j_call: TRBJ2-2; cdr3_length: 15; clone_size: many
cdr3_aa: CASSLLAGLGQPQHF; cdr3_nt: TGTGCCAGCAGTCTTTTGGCGGGGCTCGGTCAGCCCCAGCATTTT; v_call: TRBV6-2/TRBV6-3; d_call: -; j_call: TRBJ1-5; cdr3_length: 15; clone_size: -
cdr3_aa: CASSDVLGLAGYETQYF; cdr3_nt: TGTGCCAGCAGTGACGTCCTCGGACTAGCGGGGTATGAGACCCAGTACTTC; v_call: TRBV2; d_call: TRBD2; j_call: TRBJ2-5; cdr3_length: 17; clone_size: few
cdr3_aa: CASRPEGGPGSYEQYF; cdr3_nt: TGTGCCAGCAGACCTGAAGGGGGGCCGGGGAGTTACGAGCAGTACTTC; v_call: TRBV7-8; d_call: -; j_call: TRBJ2-7; cdr3_length: 16; clone_size: -
cdr3_aa: CASSTQPAANYGYTF; cdr3_nt: TGCGCCAGCAGCACCCAGCCGGCTGCTAACTATGGCTACACCTTC; v_call: TRBV4-3; d_call: -; j_call: TRBJ1-2; cdr3_length: 15; clone_size: -
cdr3_aa: CASSHQRGRTEAFF; cdr3_nt: TGTGCCAGCAGTCACCAAAGGGGAAGGACTGAAGCTTTCTTT; v_call: TRBV6-5; d_call: -; j_call: TRBJ1-1; cdr3_length: 14; clone_size: few
cdr3_aa: CASSQQLQENEQFF; cdr3_nt: TGCGCCAGCAGCCAACAACTACAGGAAAATGAGCAGTTCTTC; v_call: TRBV4-3; d_call: -; j_call: TRBJ2-1; cdr3_length: 14; clone_size: many
cdr3_aa: CASSSGTEQFF; cdr3_nt: TGTGCCAGCAGTTCCGGGACAGAGCAGTTCTTC; v_call: TRBV5-6; d_call: -; j_call: TRBJ2-1; cdr3_length: 11; clone_size: many
cdr3_aa: CASTDGTQPQHF; cdr3_nt: TGTGCCAGCACCGACGGGACCCAGCCCCAGCATTTT; v_call: TRBV12-3/TRBV12-4; d_call: -; j_call: TRBJ1-5; cdr3_length: 12; clone_size: few
cdr3_aa: CASSLIGRGYEQYF; cdr3_nt: TGTGCCAGCAGCTTAATCGGCAGGGGCTACGAGCAGTACTTC; v_call: TRBV11-2; d_call: -; j_call: TRBJ2-7; cdr3_length: 14; clone_size: many
cdr3_aa: CASSYSIGVGDTQYF; cdr3_nt: TGTGCCAGCAGTTACTCGATCGGGGTCGGAGATACGCAGTATTTT; v_call: TRBV6-5; d_call: -; j_call: TRBJ2-3; cdr3_length: 15; clone_size: many
cdr3_aa: CASNQGRNSPLHF; cdr3_nt: TGTGCCAGCAACCAGGGACGGAATTCACCCCTCCACTTT; v_call: TRBV6-2/TRBV6-3; d_call: -; j_call: TRBJ1-6; cdr3_length: 13; clone_size: -
cdr3_aa: CASRGQGNAARYEQYF; cdr3_nt: TGTGCCAGCAGGGGACAGGGGAATGCCGCCCGCTACGAGCAGTACTTC; v_call: TRBV2; d_call: TRBD1; j_call: TRBJ2-7; cdr3_length: 16; clone_size: -
cdr3_aa: CASSIPGLQTSVQYF; cdr3_nt: TGTGCCAGCAGCATACCGGGACTCCAGACCTCCGTGCAGTACTTC; v_call: TRBV11-1; d_call: -; j_call: TRBJ2-7; cdr3_length: 15; clone_size: few
cdr3_aa: CASSRPTEEQFF; cdr3_nt: TGTGCCAGCAGCCGCCCGACGGAGGAGCAGTTCTTC; v_call: TRBV11-1; d_call: -; j_call: TRBJ2-1; cdr3_length: 12; clone_size: few
cdr3_aa: CAIMTGDTYGYTF; cdr3_nt: TGTGCCATCATGACAGGGGATACCTATGGCTACACCTTC; v_call: TRBV10-3; d_call: TRBD1; j_call: TRBJ1-2; cdr3_length: 13; clone_size: many
cdr3_aa: CASSPWDNQPQHF; cdr3_nt: TGTGCCAGCAGCCCGTGGGACAATCAGCCCCAGCATTTT; v_call: TRBV6-5; d_call: -; j_call: TRBJ1-5; cdr3_length: 13; clone_size: -
cdr3_aa: CASSVAGQGYDGYTF; cdr3_nt: TGTGCCAGCAGCGTAGCGGGCCAGGGGTATGATGGCTACACCTTC; v_call: TRBV9; d_call: -; j_call: TRBJ1-2; cdr3_length: 15; clone_size: many
cdr3_aa: CSVEELARTGELFF; cdr3_nt: TGCAGCGTTGAAGAGCTAGCGAGGACCGGGGAGCTGTTTTTT; v_call: TRBV29-1; d_call: -; j_call: TRBJ2-2; cdr3_length: 14; clone_size: many
cdr3_aa: CSAEAGASNQPQHF; cdr3_nt: TGCAGTGCCGAGGCAGGGGCTAGCAATCAGCCCCAGCATTTT; v_call: TRBV20-1; d_call: -; j_call: TRBJ1-5; cdr3_length: 14; clone_size: -
cdr3_aa: CASSPDPGLAGALNF; cdr3_nt: TGCGCCAGCAGCCCGGACCCGGGACTAGCGGGTGCGTTGAACTTC; v_call: TRBV5-1; d_call: TRBD2; j_call: TRBJ2-5; cdr3_length: 15; clone_size: many
cdr3_aa: CASSPPGTGELFF; cdr3_nt: TGTGCCAGCAGCCCTCCGGGCACCGGGGAGCTGTTTTTT; v_call: TRBV3-1; d_call: -; j_call: TRBJ2-2; cdr3_length: 13; clone_size: many
cdr3_aa: CASSEAWGNEKLFF; cdr3_nt: TGTGCCAGCAGTGAAGCCTGGGGGAATGAAAAACTGTTTTTT; v_call: TRBV6-1; d_call: -; j_call: TRBJ1-4; cdr3_length: 14; clone_size: -
cdr3_aa: CASSLEMGAEKLFF; cdr3_nt: TGTGCCAGCAGTTTAGAGATGGGGGCGGAAAAACTGTTTTTT; v_call: TRBV28; d_call: -; j_call: TRBJ1-4; cdr3_length: 14; clone_size: many
cdr3_aa: CASSVGGTYNEQFF; cdr3_nt: TGTGCCAGCAGCGTCGGCGGAACCTACAATGAGCAGTTCTTC; v_call: TRBV9; d_call: -; j_call: TRBJ2-1; cdr3_length: 14; clone_size: many
cdr3_aa: CASSFTYNEQFF; cdr3_nt: TGTGCCAGCAGCTTCACCTACAATGAGCAGTTCTTC; v_call: TRBV7-2; d_call: -; j_call: TRBJ2-1; cdr3_length: 12; clone_size: many
cdr3_aa: CASRYLRDRVLAEAFF; cdr3_nt: TGTGCCAGCAGATACCTCCGGGACAGGGTTCTCGCTGAAGCTTTCTTT; v_call: TRBV6-5; d_call: TRBD1; j_call: TRBJ1-1; cdr3_length: 16; clone_size: -
cdr3_aa: CASSLDRRAEAFF; cdr3_nt: TGTGCCAGCAGCCTGGACAGGCGAGCTGAAGCTTTCTTT; v_call: TRBV7-2; d_call: TRBD1; j_call: TRBJ1-1; cdr3_length: 13; clone_size: few
cdr3_aa: CASSPAANTGELFF; cdr3_nt: TGTGCCAGCAGTCCCGCCGCGAACACCGGGGAGCTGTTTTTT; v_call: TRBV12-3/TRBV12-4; d_call: -; j_call: TRBJ2-2; cdr3_length: 14; clone_size: many
cdr3_aa: CASSPLAGGQNEQFF; cdr3_nt: TGTGCCAGCTCACCACTAGCGGGGGGGCAGAATGAGCAGTTCTTC; v_call: TRBV18; d_call: TRBD2; j_call: TRBJ2-1; cdr3_length: 15; clone_size: -
cdr3_aa: CASSLDGEDTQYF; cdr3_nt: TGCGCCAGCAGCTTGGACGGAGAGGATACGCAGTATTTT; v_call: TRBV5-1; d_call: -; j_call: TRBJ2-3; cdr3_length: 13; clone_size: many
cdr3_aa: CASSYQFTGTEAFF; cdr3_nt: TGTGCCAGCAGTTACCAATTTACGGGGACTGAAGCTTTCTTT; v_call: TRBV6-5; d_call: -; j_call: TRBJ1-1; cdr3_length: 14; clone_size: -
cdr3_aa: CASSSGGIRQPQHF; cdr3_nt: TGTGCCAGCAGTTCCGGGGGGATACGGCAGCCCCAGCATTTT; v_call: TRBV27; d_call: -; j_call: TRBJ1-5; cdr3_length: 14; clone_size: -
cdr3_aa: CASSYSGGAGNSPLHF; cdr3_nt: TGTGCCAGCAGTTACTCCGGGGGCGCGGGAAATTCACCCCTCCACTTT; v_call: TRBV6-5; d_call: -; j_call: TRBJ1-6; cdr3_length: 16; clone_size: -
cdr3_aa: CASSRDRVETQYF; cdr3_nt: TGTGCCAGCAGCCGCGACAGGGTAGAGACCCAGTACTTC; v_call: TRBV7-6; d_call: TRBD1; j_call: TRBJ2-5; cdr3_length: 13; clone_size: few
cdr3_aa: CASSSVSGQREQYF; cdr3_nt: TGTGCCAGCAGTTCCGTTTCGGGACAAAGGGAGCAGTACTTC; v_call: TRBV6-6; d_call: -; j_call: TRBJ2-7; cdr3_length: 14; clone_size: -
cdr3_aa: CASSYAGQGDGNTIYF; cdr3_nt: TGTGCCAGCAGTTACGCCGGACAGGGGGACGGAAACACCATATATTTT; v_call: TRBV6-2/TRBV6-3; d_call: TRBD1; j_call: TRBJ1-3; cdr3_length: 16; clone_size: many